In its sample, the clone carrying this T cell receptor beta chain was seen a few times. Antigen specificity is unknown. This sample was included in a study of response to subunit inactivated influenza vaccine. A single record per CDR3 protein comes from TCRdb applying MiXCR to the RT-PCR reads. Here the sample spans about 650,000 distinct CDR3 sequences, around 14% being singletons. Study conclusions and caveats: Authors suggested that a seasonal influenza vaccination recruits few new T cells each time.

Trimming cost V 2 bases and J 7 bases, with 11 bases left between them. Germline lookup yields CDR1 LGHDT and CDR2 YNNKEL (reference sequence). The CDR3 has 14 amino acids. The source material was PBMCs from blood, sampled less than 13 days after vaccination. The chain uses TRBV3-1 and TRBJ2-2; D is ambiguous. This clonotype originated in a man aged 50 to 60 who received an inactivated influenza vaccine. The CDR3 DNA reads as TGTGCCAGCAGCCAATCGAGCAGGAGCGGGGAGCTGTTTTTT. Protein: CASSQSSRSGELFF.